A selection of T cell receptor beta chains follows, all from one sample in a study of cytomegalovirus exposure and HLA in healthy donors. The protocol was immunoSEQ multiplex PCR, while the TCRdb copy is restricted to in-frame clones and leaves out a portion. The data show fewer than 85,000 clones, 60% to 75% seen once. The sequencing sample was made of PBMCs. The source of these receptors is a woman aged 40 to 50 in good health and CMV-seropositive. CDR3s include the opening cysteine and the closing phenylalanine or tryptophan. The order of the fields is clone size, V gene, D gene, J gene, CDR3 protein, CDR3 DNA. A D gene is named only where the DNA matches it firmly. Clone size is given for some rows only: seen once, a few or many times, or a class if the clone is expanded.

>-|TRBV30|-|TRBJ1-1
CAWSFTGSARTEAFF
TGTGCCTGGAGTTTTACAGGGTCCGCACGGACTGAAGCTTTCTTT
>-|TRBV19|-|TRBJ1-2
CASTRAGKGGYTF
TGTGCCAGTACCCGGGCGGGTAAAGGTGGCTACACCTTC
>few|TRBV6-6|TRBD1|TRBJ1-4
CASRNTGTGVEKLFF
TGTGCCAGCAGAAATACCGGGACAGGGGTTGAAAAACTGTTTTTT
>-|TRBV7-9|TRBD2|TRBJ2-7
CASSPRVTSALAGYEQYF
TGTGCCAGCAGCCCCCGAGTAACGAGCGCACTAGCGGGGTACGAGCAGTACTTC
>once|TRBV6-5|TRBD1|TRBJ1-3
CASGITGGSRNTIYF
TGTGCCAGCGGAATCACAGGGGGCAGTAGAAACACCATATATTTT
>-|TRBV27|TRBD1|TRBJ1-5
CASSSTQGASNQPQHF
TGTGCCAGCAGTTCCACCCAGGGGGCAAGCAATCAGCCCCAGCATTTT
>few|TRBV19|TRBD1|TRBJ2-3
CASTISGQGTDTQYF
TGTGCCAGTACCATATCTGGACAGGGTACAGATACGCAGTATTTT
>-|TRBV7-6|-|TRBJ2-5
CASSLGAGINEETQYF
TGTGCCAGCAGCTTAGGGGCAGGGATAAATGAAGAGACCCAGTACTTC
>-|TRBV30|-|TRBJ1-2
CAWSVTVANYGYTF
TGTGCCTGGAGTGTGACAGTAGCTAACTATGGCTACACCTTC
>once|TRBV5-6|-|TRBJ1-1
CASSFLGANTEAFF
TGTGCCAGCAGCTTCCTTGGGGCTAACACTGAAGCTTTCTTT
>-|TRBV19|-|TRBJ1-3
CASSSISGNTIYF
TGTGCCAGTAGTTCCATCTCTGGAAACACCATATATTTT
>-|TRBV18|-|TRBJ1-2
CASSPGSSRLYGYTF
TGTGCCAGCTCACCCGGCTCTAGCAGGCTCTATGGCTACACCTTC
>-|TRBV5-4|-|TRBJ1-2
CASSGPGFNYGYTF
TGTGCCAGCAGCGGGCCGGGATTTAACTATGGCTACACCTTC
>-|TRBV9|-|TRBJ2-5
CASSPGLLQETQYF
TGTGCCAGCAGCCCCGGACTTCTGCAAGAGACCCAGTACTTC
>-|TRBV18|-|TRBJ2-2
CASSVGENTGELFF
TGTGCCAGCTCGGTCGGGGAGAACACCGGGGAGCTGTTTTTT
>-|TRBV9|TRBD1|TRBJ1-1
CASSPRATGAEAFF
TGTGCCAGCAGCCCCCGGGCGACAGGGGCTGAAGCTTTCTTT
>-|TRBV19|TRBD2|TRBJ2-7
CASSDPRLAGRVYEQYF
TGTGCCAGTAGTGACCCTCGGCTAGCGGGTCGGGTTTACGAGCAGTACTTC
>-|TRBV30|-|TRBJ2-7
CACARVFHEQYF
TGTGCCTGCGCCCGGGTCTTCCACGAGCAGTACTTC
>-|TRBV5-1|TRBD2|TRBJ2-1
CASSLLAGGLSNEQFF
TGCGCCAGCAGCTTGCTAGCGGGAGGCCTCTCCAATGAGCAGTTCTTC
>-|TRBV4-2|-|TRBJ1-3
CASSQEVIVREGTGNTIYF
TGTGCCAGCAGCCAAGAAGTCATAGTCAGGGAAGGGACTGGAAACACCATATATTTT